Below, 19 T cell receptor beta chains from the same sample are listed, as sequenced in a study of cytomegalovirus exposure and HLA in healthy donors (dated by TCRdb to 2017 to 2019). Receptors were amplified or captured by the immunoSEQ multiplex PCR assay. Held by TCRdb, this immuneACCESS table contains in-frame sequences only and omits some clones. Under half of the omission traces to an unresolved V gene where checked; the cause of the rest is unknown. The sample table shows approximately 140,000 clones, and about 86% are seen once. Of the sample, almost 8% is held by the ten largest clones. Sequencing input: PBMCs. These receptors came from a woman under 30 in good health and CMV-seropositive.

This chain uses TRBV28 with TRBJ2-7, with 13 bases aligning to TRBD2. Germline loops: CDR1 MDHEN, CDR2 SYDVKM. J was trimmed by 5 bases and V by 4 bases; bases with no gene match: 5. The CDR3 runs 15 residues. This chain's CDR3 is CASSSHGLAGDEQYF. For the CDR3, the DNA is TGTGCCAGCAGTTCACACGGACTAGCGGGAGACGAGCAGTACTTC.

The genes are TRBV5-4 and TRBJ2-7; the match to TRBD1 covers 7 bases. Trimming at V came to 6 bases and at J to 3 bases, leaving 9 bases not matched to a gene. The CDR3 totals 14 residues. Germline V gives CDR1 SGHNT, CDR2 YYREEE (reference sequence). DNA for the CDR3: TGTGCCAGCAATGCCGGACAGGCTCGCTACGAGCAGTACTTC. This gives the protein CASNAGQARYEQYF.

The V and J genes are TRBV7-2 and TRBJ2-2; TRBD1 matches 8 bases. This CDR3 has 15 residues. Germline V gene data show CDR1 as SGHTA and CDR2 as FQGNSA. Unmatched junction bases numbered 10, after V lost 6 bases and J lost 7 bases. CDR3 sequence reads: CASSFPGGGIGELFF. The CDR3 DNA sequence: TGTGCCAGCAGTTTTCCAGGGGGCGGGATCGGGGAGCTGTTTTTT.

As DNA, the CDR3 is TGCAGCGCCCCCGTGGAGGGCGGGGAGACCCAGTACTTC. The encoded protein is CSAPVEGGETQYF. The chain joins TRBV29-1 to TRBJ2-5, with D possibly TRBD2 on 6 matching bases. The CDR3 is 13 residues long. Trimming removed 7 bases from V and 5 bases from J, with 17 bases in between. Per the germline V gene, CDR1 is SQVTM and CDR2 is ANQGSEA.

The chain has TRBV9 and TRBJ2-1; D is unresolved. The CDR3 contains 13 residues. V was cut by 3 bases and J by 4 bases, with 8 bases left in between. Germline CDR1 and CDR2: SGDLS and YYNGEE. This CDR3 is CASSAFIYNEQFF. The CDR3 nucleotides are TGTGCCAGCAGCGCGTTTATTTACAATGAGCAGTTCTTC.

The V and J genes are TRBV4-2 and TRBJ2-2, with 12 bases fitting TRBD2. Germline lookup yields CDR1 LGHNA and CDR2 YNFKEQ. CDR3 length: 18 residues. Trimming removed 4 bases from V and 3 bases from J; junction bases left unmatched: 9. The CDR3 coding sequence is TGTGCCAGCAGCCCCGAACTAGCGGGGGGTATTTACACCGGGGAGCTGTTTTTT. It encodes CASSPELAGGIYTGELFF.

The chain has TRBV7-9 and TRBJ1-1, with D uncertain. The CDR3 extends over 12 amino acids. V lost 3 bases to trimming and J lost 1 base, with 3 bases between them. The germline CDR1 and CDR2 sequences are SEHNR and FQNEAQ (reference sequence). The CDR3 DNA is TGTGCCAGCAGCTTTAAGAACACTGAAGCTTTCTTT. It specifies CASSFKNTEAFF.

V gene TRBV11-2 combines with J gene TRBJ2-3; D is uncertain. The CDR3 runs 13 residues. Trimming removed 0 bases from V and 5 bases from J, with 6 bases in between. Germline V gene data show CDR1 as SGHAT and CDR2 as FQNNGV. CDR3 protein: CASSLDNGDTQYF. The CDR3 DNA reads TGTGCCAGCAGCTTAGATAACGGAGATACGCAGTATTTT.

The chain uses TRBV29-1 and TRBJ2-3; 15 bases are a match to TRBD2. CDR1 is SQVTM, CDR2 ANQGSEA, per germline. The CDR3 consists of 16 residues. The trim removed 6 bases at V and 2 bases at J, leaving 6 bases unmatched. CDR3 nucleotide sequence: TGCAGCGTCAAGGGACTAGCGGGGGGTTCCACAGATACGCAGTATTTT. This translates into CSVKGLAGGSTDTQYF.

The J gene is TRBJ2-7, the V gene TRBV7-2; 14 bases are a match to TRBD2. With 1 base clipped from V and 4 bases from J, the junction kept 3 bases outside the gene matches. This CDR3 has 16 amino acids. Germline lookup yields CDR1 SGHTA and CDR2 FQGNSA. CDR3 nucleotides: TGTGCCAGCAGCTTAGGACTAGCGGGGGGGCAGTACGAGCAGTACTTC. Translating it yields CASSLGLAGGQYEQYF.

This chain links TRBV7-2 with TRBJ2-7; tentative D call: TRBD2 (5 bases). Per germline, CDR1 SGHTA and CDR2 FQGNSA. The V end was cut by 5 bases, the J end by 5 bases, with 10 bases between. This CDR3 has 12 amino acids. The CDR3 region is CASSVDYDEQYF. The CDR3 DNA reads TGTGCCAGCAGCGTCGACTACGACGAGCAGTACTTC.

In its sample, this clone was seen once. This chain connects TRBV28 to TRBJ1-5; unclear D gene. The CDR3 extends over 14 amino acids. The germline CDR1 and CDR2 sequences are MDHEN and SYDVKM. Trimming removed 1 base at V and 4 bases at J, with 8 bases between. This CDR3 is CASSLSGRNQPQHF. The CDR3 coding sequence is TGTGCCAGCAGTTTATCTGGCAGGAATCAGCCCCAGCATTTT.

Only one count was recorded for this clone. CDR3 nucleotide sequence: TGTGCCAGCAATCGGCTAGCGGGGGTCAACAATGAGCAGTTCTTC. It yields the protein CASNRLAGVNNEQFF. J is TRBJ2-1 and V is TRBV2; 10 bases are shared with TRBD2. The CDR3 consists of 15 residues. Germline CDR1 reads SNHLY; CDR2 reads FYNNEI. V lost 7 bases to trimming and J lost 5 bases; unmatched junction nucleotides: 8.

The chain recombines TRBV7-3 with TRBJ2-5; perhaps TRBD1 as D (6 bases). Germline V gene data show CDR1 as SGHTA and CDR2 as FQGTGA. This CDR3 contains 13 residues. Trimming took off 1 base at V and 5 bases at J, with 8 bases between the two ends. In DNA, the CDR3 is TGTGCCAGCAGCTTAAGGGACACGGAGACCCAGTACTTC. It is translated as CASSLRDTETQYF.

The chain joins TRBV7-2 to TRBJ2-7, with D perhaps TRBD2 (6 bases). The V gene's germline CDR1 is SGHTA and CDR2 FQGNSA. With 6 bases removed from V and 0 bases from J, the gap between germline ends came to 15 bases. This CDR3 contains 15 residues. This CDR3 is CASRHRDWSSYEQYF. The CDR3 nucleotides are TGTGCCAGCAGACACCGGGACTGGAGCTCCTACGAGCAGTACTTC.

This chain uses TRBV6-6 with TRBJ1-6; 7 bases fit TRBD1. After removal of 6 bases from V and 7 bases from J, the junction contained 6 bases not matched to a gene. This CDR3 comprises 14 residues. Germline CDR1 and CDR2: MNHNY and SVGAGI (reference sequence). The CDR3 reads CASSPGQPNSPLHF. The CDR3 nucleotides are TGTGCCAGCAGCCCGGGACAGCCAAATTCACCCCTCCACTTT.

Points on this clone: The identical CDR3 is also encoded by other nucleotide sequences in the sample. The chain is built from TRBV9 and TRBJ1-4; 7 positions match TRBD1. CDR1 and CDR2 from the germline V gene are SGDLS and YYNGEE. V was clipped by 4 bases and J by 3 bases; unmatched bases: 3. The CDR3 sequence is 14 residues long. The CDR3, as DNA: TGTGCCAGCAGCTCACAGGGGTCTAATGAAAAACTGTTTTTT. This translates into CASSSQGSNEKLFF.

J is TRBJ2-1 and V is TRBV2, with D possibly matching TRBD1 (5 bases). The CDR3 contains 12 residues. V dropped 6 bases and J dropped 4 bases, with 7 bases sitting between them. CDR1 and CDR2 (germline): SNHLY, FYNNEI. The CDR3 DNA follows: TGTGCCAGCAGCCGACAGTACAATGAGCAGTTCTTC. This encodes CASSRQYNEQFF.

The chain joins TRBV30 to TRBJ2-1; D is undetermined. Germline V gene data show CDR1 as GTSNPN and CDR2 as SVGIG (reference sequence). The CDR3 length is 17 residues. V lost 0 bases and J 4 bases, leaving 19 bases between the germline ends. The CDR3 DNA follows: TGTGCCTGGAGTGTACCACAACGACGACATAGATACAATGAGCAGTTCTTC. It yields the protein CAWSVPQRRHRYNEQFF. Filled out from reference TRBV30 and TRBJ2-1, the complete variable domain reads SQTIHQWPATLVQPVGSPLSLECTVEGTSNPNLYWYRQAAGRGLQLLFYSVGIGQISSEVPQNLSASRPQDRQFILSSKKLLLSDSGFYLCAWSVPQRRHRYNEQFFGPGTRLTVL.